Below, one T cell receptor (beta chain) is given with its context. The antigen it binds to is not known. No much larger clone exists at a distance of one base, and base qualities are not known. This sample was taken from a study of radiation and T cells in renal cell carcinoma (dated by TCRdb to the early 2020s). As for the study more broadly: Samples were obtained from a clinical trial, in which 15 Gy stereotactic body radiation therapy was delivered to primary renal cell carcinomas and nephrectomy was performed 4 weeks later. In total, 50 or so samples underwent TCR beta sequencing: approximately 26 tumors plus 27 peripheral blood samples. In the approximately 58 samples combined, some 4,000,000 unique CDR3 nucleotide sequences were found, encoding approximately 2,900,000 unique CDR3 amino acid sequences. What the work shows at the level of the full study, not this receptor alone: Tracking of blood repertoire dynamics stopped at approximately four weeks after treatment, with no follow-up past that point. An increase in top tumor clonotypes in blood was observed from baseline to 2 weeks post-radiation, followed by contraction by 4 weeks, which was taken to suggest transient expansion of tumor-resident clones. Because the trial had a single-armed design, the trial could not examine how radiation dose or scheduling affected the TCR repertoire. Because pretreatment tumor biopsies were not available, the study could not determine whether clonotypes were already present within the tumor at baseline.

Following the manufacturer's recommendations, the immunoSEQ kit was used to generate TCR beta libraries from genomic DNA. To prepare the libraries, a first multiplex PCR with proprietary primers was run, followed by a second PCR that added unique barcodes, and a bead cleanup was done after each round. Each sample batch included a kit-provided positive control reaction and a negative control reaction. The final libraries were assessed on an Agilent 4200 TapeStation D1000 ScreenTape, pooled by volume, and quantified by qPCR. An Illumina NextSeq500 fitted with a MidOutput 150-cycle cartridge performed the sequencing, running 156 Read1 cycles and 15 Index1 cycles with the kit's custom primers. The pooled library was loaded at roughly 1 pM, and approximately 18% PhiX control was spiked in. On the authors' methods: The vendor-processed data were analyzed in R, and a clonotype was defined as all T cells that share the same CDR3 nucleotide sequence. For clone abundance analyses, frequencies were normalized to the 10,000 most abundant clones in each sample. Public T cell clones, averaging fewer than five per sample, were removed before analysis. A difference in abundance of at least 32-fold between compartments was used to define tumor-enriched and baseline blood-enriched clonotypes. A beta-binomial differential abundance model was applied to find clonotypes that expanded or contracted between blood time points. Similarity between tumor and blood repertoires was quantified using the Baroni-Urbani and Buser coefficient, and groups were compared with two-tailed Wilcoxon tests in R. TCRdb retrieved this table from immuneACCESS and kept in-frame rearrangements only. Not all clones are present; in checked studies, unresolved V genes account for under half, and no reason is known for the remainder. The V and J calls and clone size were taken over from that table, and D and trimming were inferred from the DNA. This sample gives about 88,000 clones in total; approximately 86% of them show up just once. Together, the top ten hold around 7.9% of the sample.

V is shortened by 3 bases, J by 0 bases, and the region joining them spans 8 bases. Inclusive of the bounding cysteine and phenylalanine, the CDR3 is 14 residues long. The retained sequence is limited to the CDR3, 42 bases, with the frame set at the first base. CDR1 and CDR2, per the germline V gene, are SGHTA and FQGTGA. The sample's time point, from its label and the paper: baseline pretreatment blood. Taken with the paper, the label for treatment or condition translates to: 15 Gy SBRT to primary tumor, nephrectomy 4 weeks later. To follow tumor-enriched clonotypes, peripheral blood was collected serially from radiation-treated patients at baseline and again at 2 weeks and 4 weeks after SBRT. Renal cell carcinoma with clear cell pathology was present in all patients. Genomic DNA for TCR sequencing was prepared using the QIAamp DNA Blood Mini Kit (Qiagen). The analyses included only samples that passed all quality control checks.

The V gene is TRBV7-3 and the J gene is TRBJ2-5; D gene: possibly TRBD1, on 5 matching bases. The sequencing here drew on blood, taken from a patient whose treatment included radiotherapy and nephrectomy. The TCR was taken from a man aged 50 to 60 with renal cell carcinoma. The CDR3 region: CASSLGPHQETQYF. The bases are TGTGCCAGCAGCTTGGGGCCACACCAAGAGACCCAGTACTTC.